This T cell receptor beta chain was sequenced in a study of blood T cell repertoires in COVID-19. Background on the study: The origin of the acute and convalescent COVID-19 samples was the United States, Italy and Spain. The analysed material was cDNA or gDNA that came from T cells, B-cell-depleted T cells, or PBMCs.

The CDR3 is 14 amino acids. The V gene lost 3 bases and the J gene lost 7 bases, with 15 bases spanning the gap. Germline-derived CDR1 and CDR2 are LGHDT and YNNKEL (reference sequence). In the authors' methods: Amplification of reference gene primers provided the estimated nucleated cell counts. The method was immunoSEQ multiplex PCR; TCRdb's version includes in-frame clones alone and lacks a portion of them. V and J calls and clone size come straight from that table; D and trimming were deduced from the DNA. The sample yields some 290,000 clones, roughly 90% seen once. This TCR came from a woman in her fifties or sixties who had recovered from COVID-19. The sequencing sample was made of peripheral blood. This chain joins TRBV3-1 (or the pseudogene TRBV3-2) and TRBJ2-5, with D perhaps matching TRBD2 (5 bases). CDR3 amino acids: CASSQDWIERTQYF. The CDR3 DNA reads TGTGCCAGCAGCCAGGACTGGATCGAAAGGACCCAGTACTTC.